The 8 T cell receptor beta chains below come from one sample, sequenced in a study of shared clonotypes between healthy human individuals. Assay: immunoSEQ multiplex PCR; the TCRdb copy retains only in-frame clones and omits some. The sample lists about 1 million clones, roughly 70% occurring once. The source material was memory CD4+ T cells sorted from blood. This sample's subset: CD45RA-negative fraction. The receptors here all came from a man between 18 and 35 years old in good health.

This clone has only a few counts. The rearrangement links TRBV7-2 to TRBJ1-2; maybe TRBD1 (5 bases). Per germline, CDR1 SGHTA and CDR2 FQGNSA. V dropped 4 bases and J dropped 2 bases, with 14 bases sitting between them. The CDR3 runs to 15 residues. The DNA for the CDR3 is TGTGCCAGCAGCTCACCACGGGAGGGGAACTATGGCTACACCTTC. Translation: CASSSPREGNYGYTF. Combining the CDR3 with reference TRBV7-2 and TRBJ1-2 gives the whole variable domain GAGVSQSPSNKVTEKGKDVELRCDPISGHTALYWYRQSLGQGLEFLIYFQGNSAPDKSGLPSDRFSAERTGGSVSTLTIQRTQQEDSAVYLCASSSPREGNYGYTFGSGTRLTVV.

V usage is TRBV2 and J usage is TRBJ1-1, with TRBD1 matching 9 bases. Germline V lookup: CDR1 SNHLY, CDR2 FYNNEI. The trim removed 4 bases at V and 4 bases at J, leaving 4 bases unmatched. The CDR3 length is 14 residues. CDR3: CASSADRGFTEAFF. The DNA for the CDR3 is TGTGCCAGCAGTGCGGACAGGGGATTCACTGAAGCTTTCTTT.

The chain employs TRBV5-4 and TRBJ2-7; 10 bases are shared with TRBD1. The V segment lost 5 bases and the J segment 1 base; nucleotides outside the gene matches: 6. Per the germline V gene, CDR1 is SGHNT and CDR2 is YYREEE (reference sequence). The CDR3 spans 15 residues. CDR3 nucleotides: TGTGCCAGCAGTTCCGGGACAGGGGCATCCTACGAGCAGTACTTC. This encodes CASSSGTGASYEQYF. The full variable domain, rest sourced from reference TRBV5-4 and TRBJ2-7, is ETGVTQSPTHLIKTRGQQVTLRCSSQSGHNTVSWYQQALGQGPQFIFQYYREEENGRGNFPPRFSGLQFPNYSSELNVNALELDDSALYLCASSSGTGASYEQYFGPGTRLTVT.

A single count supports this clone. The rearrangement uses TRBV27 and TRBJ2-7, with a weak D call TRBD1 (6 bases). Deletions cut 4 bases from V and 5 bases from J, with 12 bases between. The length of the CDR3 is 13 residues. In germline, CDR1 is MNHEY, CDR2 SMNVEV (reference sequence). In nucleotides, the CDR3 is TGTGCCAGCAGTTATACAGGGTCCCACGAGCAGTACTTC. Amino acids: CASSYTGSHEQYF.

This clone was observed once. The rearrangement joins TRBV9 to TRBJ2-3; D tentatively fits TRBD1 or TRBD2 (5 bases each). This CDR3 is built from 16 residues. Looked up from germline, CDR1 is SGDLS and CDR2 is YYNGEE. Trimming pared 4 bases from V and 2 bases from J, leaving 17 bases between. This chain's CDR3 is CASSPGTHGLTDTQYF. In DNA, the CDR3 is TGTGCCAGCAGCCCCGGGACCCATGGCCTCACAGATACGCAGTATTTT.

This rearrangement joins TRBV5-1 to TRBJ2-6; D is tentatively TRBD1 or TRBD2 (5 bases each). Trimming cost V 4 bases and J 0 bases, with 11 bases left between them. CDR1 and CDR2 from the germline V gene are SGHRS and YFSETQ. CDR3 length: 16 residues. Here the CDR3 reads CASSGDDSSGANVLTF. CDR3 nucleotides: TGCGCCAGCAGCGGGGACGATAGCTCTGGGGCCAACGTCCTGACTTTC.

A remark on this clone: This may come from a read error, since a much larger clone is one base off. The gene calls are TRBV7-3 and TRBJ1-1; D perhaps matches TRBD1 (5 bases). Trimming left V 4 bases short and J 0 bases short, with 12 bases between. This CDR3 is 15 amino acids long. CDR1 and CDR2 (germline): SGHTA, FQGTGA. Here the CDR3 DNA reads TGTGCCAGCAGCTACCAGAGGGGCATGAACACTGAAGCTTTCTTT. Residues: CASSYQRGMNTEAFF. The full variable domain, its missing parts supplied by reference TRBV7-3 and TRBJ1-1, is GAGVSQTPSNKVTEKGKYVELRCDPISGHTALYWYRQSLGQGPEFLIYFQGTGAADDSGLPNDRFFAVRPEGSVSTLKIQRTERGDSAVYLCASSYQRGMNTEAFFGQGTRLTVV.

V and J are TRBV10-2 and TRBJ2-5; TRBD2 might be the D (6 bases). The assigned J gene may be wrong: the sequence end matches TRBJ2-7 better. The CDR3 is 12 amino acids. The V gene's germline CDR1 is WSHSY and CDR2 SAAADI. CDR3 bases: TGCGCCAGCAGGCCCGGGACTTACGAGCAGTACTTC. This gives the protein CASRPGTYEQYF.